This T cell receptor beta chain stems from a study of blood T cell repertoires in COVID-19. This clone was counted only a few times. Clones were sequenced by immunoSEQ multiplex PCR, and TCRdb holds only the in-frame ones, with some missing. The sample has about 82,000 clones, 75% to 90% seen once. The germline CDR1 and CDR2 sequences are SGHNT and YYREEE (reference sequence). Trimming cost V 3 bases and J 2 bases; bases outside gene matches: 11. The CDR3 is 20 amino acids. The clonotype was recovered from a woman aged 40 to 50 with active or convalescent COVID-19. The V gene is TRBV5-4, the J gene TRBJ2-1; 16 bases align to TRBD2. Input material: peripheral blood. In nucleotides, the CDR3 is TGTGCCAGCAGCTCGCGAGGCGGGACTAGCGGGGGGGCCACCTACAATGAGCAGTTCTTC. This codes for CASSSRGGTSGGATYNEQFF.